The 20 T cell receptor beta chains below come from one sample, sequenced in a study of tumor and adjacent non-tumor tissue in lung cancer. No cell sorting was done before RNA was extracted from the tissue. Three rounds of nested PCR, following a modified ARM-PCR protocol, produced the TCRbeta library. TCRdb redid the calling of the multiplex PCR reads with MiXCR, one entry per CDR3 protein. The repertoire holds 55,000 to 70,000 distinct CDR3 sequences, 55% to 70% seen once, with over 20% in the top ten. Material for sequencing was lung tumor tissue. These receptors were taken from a man aged 50-60 years with non-small cell lung cancer.

This chain links TRBV11-1 with TRBJ2-1; 8 positions match TRBD2. CDR1 and CDR2 (germline): SGHAT, FQDESV (reference sequence). The CDR3 contains 14 residues. V shed 5 bases, J shed 12 bases, and the junction held 12 bases outside the gene matches. The CDR3 nucleotides are TGTGCCAGCAGCGTAATGCGGGAGGTGGGGGTGCAGTTCTTC. It yields the protein CASSVMREVGVQFF.

This clonotype has just a few counts. The chain employs TRBV5-1 and TRBJ2-1; 13 nucleotides line up with TRBD2. This CDR3 has 16 residues. The J segment lost 1 base and the V segment lost 4 bases, leaving 2 bases of the junction unmatched. From germline, CDR1 is SGHRS and CDR2 YFSETQ. As DNA, the CDR3 is TGCGCCAGCAGCACGGGACTAGCGGGATCCTACAATGAGCAGTTCTTC. Residues: CASSTGLAGSYNEQFF.

This clonotype was seen only once. The rearrangement uses TRBV4-1 and TRBJ1-5, with 7 positions matching TRBD1. With V trimmed by 7 bases and J by 3 bases, 12 bases remained unmatched. The CDR3 runs 16 residues. The V gene's germline CDR1 is MGHRA and CDR2 YSYEKL. The CDR3 loop reads CASNQDTTGNNQPQHF. The DNA of the CDR3 is TGCGCCAGCAACCAGGATACGACAGGGAACAATCAGCCCCAGCATTTT.

Remarks on this clonotype: At one of its ends the junction is not consistent with the germline gene, which may arise from a read error. The rearrangement uses TRBV11-2 and TRBJ2-3; either TRBD1 or TRBD2 may fit D (5 bases each). Germline values: CDR1 SGHAT, CDR2 FQNNGV. The CDR3 sequence is 15 residues long. In DNA, the CDR3 is TGTGTCAGCAGCTTAGTGGGGGTGCAGGCAGATACTCAGTATTTT. Translation gives CVSSLVGVQADTQYF.

Comments on this clonotype: An end of the junction does not agree with germline; a read error may underlie this. The J gene is TRBJ1-6, the V gene TRBV20-1; D is unclear. The CDR3 has 12 amino acids. Germline V CDR1 and CDR2: DFQATT, SNEGSKA (reference sequence). DNA for the CDR3: TGCAGTGCTAGACAACTTAATTTACCCCTCCACTTT. It codes for CSARQLNLPLHF.

By its share, this clonotype is medium-sized. This sequence joins TRBV28 and TRBJ2-5, with 9 bases matching TRBD2. This CDR3 comprises 15 residues. Germline CDR1 and CDR2: MDHEN and SYDVKM. Losses at the gene ends were 2 bases for V and 4 bases for J; bases not matched to a gene: 5. The CDR3 spells CASSLAGGLRETQYF. CDR3 coding DNA: TGTGCCAGCAGTTTAGCGGGGGGGCTCAGAGAGACCCAGTACTTC. Supplemented by reference TRBV28 and TRBJ2-5, the full variable domain reads DVKVTQSSRYLVKRTGEKVFLECVQDMDHENMFWYRQDPGLGLRLIYFSYDVKMKEKGDIPEGYSVSREKKERFSLILESASTNQTSMYLCASSLAGGLRETQYFGPGTRLLVL.

This clonotype was detected only a few times. The chain carries TRBV28 and TRBJ1-6; 9 bases line up with TRBD1. Germline V gene lookup returns CDR1 MDHEN and CDR2 SYDVKM. The trim removed 6 bases at V and 17 bases at J, leaving 14 bases unmatched. This CDR3 is 14 amino acids long. This CDR3 is CASRQGAHRQDFHF. CDR3 nucleotide sequence: TGTGCCAGCAGACAGGGGGCTCACCGACAAGATTTCCACTTT.

This clonotype was observed once. A read error is possible here, since a much larger clone lies one base away. The chain joins TRBV12-3 or TRBV12-4 to TRBJ2-5, with 7 nucleotides matching TRBD1. This CDR3 is 16 amino acids long. CDR3 coding DNA: TGTGCCACCAGTTCTATCCCGGGGCCCAGGGGGGAGACCCAGTACTTC. Encoded protein: CATSSIPGPRGETQYF.

This rearrangement joins TRBV5-6 to TRBJ2-1, with TRBD2 matching 11 bases. The CDR3 has 16 amino acids. CDR1 and CDR2 from the germline V gene are SGHDT and YYEEEE. V shed 4 bases and J 7 bases; nucleotides not matched to a gene: 10. Here the CDR3 DNA reads TGTGCCAGCAGCAATCGTAGCGGGAGGGCTGCGAATGAGCAGTTCTTC. The encoded protein is CASSNRSGRAANEQFF.

V is TRBV6-4 and J is TRBJ2-7, with D possibly being TRBD1 (5 bases). The CDR3 has 16 amino acids. In germline, CDR1 is MRHNA, CDR2 SNTAGT. V dropped 0 bases and J dropped 6 bases, with 18 bases sitting between them. Here the CDR3 reads CASSDSNAETECEQYF. The CDR3 DNA is TGTGCCAGCAGTGACTCGAACGCCGAGACAGAATGCGAGCAGTACTTC.

Notes on this clonotype: An end of the junction does not agree with germline; a read error may underlie this. This chain connects TRBV5-1 to TRBJ2-6, with D perhaps assigned TRBD1 or TRBD2 (5 bases each). The CDR3 runs to 16 residues. The germline V gene has CDR1 SGHRS and CDR2 YFSETQ. The CDR3 bases are TGCGCCAGCAGCTTAACCGCTAGCTCTGGGGGCAACGTCCTGACTTTC. This sequence encodes CASSLTASSGGNVLTF.

Ten or more counts support this clonotype. The chain links TRBV20-1 to TRBJ2-5; D possibly corresponds to TRBD1 (5 bases). The ends were cut back, 3 bases at V and 4 bases at J, with 15 bases in the middle. The CDR3 is 14 amino acids. Germline CDR1 DFQATT, CDR2 SNEGSKA (reference sequence). This CDR3 is CSARMQGWGETQYF. The CDR3 DNA follows: TGCAGTGCTAGGATGCAGGGATGGGGAGAGACCCAGTACTTC.

This clonotype was counted at least ten times. The gene calls are TRBV6-6 and TRBJ1-5, with 8 bases matching TRBD1. The CDR3 covers 16 residues. The germline V gene has CDR1 MNHNY and CDR2 SVGAGI (reference sequence). With V trimmed by 2 bases and J by 3 bases, 6 bases remained unmatched. Here the CDR3 reads CASSYAGTGFNQPQHF. CDR3 DNA sequence: TGTGCCAGCAGTTACGCGGGGACAGGCTTCAATCAGCCCCAGCATTTT.

For this clonotype: A much larger clonotype is one base distant, so this may be a read error. The J gene is TRBJ2-7, the V gene TRBV6-5; maybe TRBD1 (5 bases). Looked up from germline, CDR1 is MNHEY and CDR2 is SVGAGI. The CDR3 runs to 15 residues. CDR3 amino acids: CASSVIKGNSYEQHF. For the CDR3, the DNA is TGTGCCAGCAGCGTCATCAAGGGGAACTCCTACGAGCAGCACTTC.

The rearrangement joins TRBV6-5 to TRBJ2-7, with 12 bases lining up with TRBD1. This CDR3 region has 18 residues. Germline loops: CDR1 MNHEY, CDR2 SVGAGI. V lost 0 bases, J lost 12 bases, and 18 bases stayed unmatched. The CDR3 is CASSYSAGTGTGGYVRYF. Written as DNA, the CDR3 is TGTGCCAGCAGTTACTCTGCTGGTACCGGGACAGGGGGCTACGTGCGGTACTTC.

This clonotype has just one count. This may be a read error, as it is one base from a much larger clone. This chain connects TRBV18 to TRBJ2-7; 9 nucleotides agree with TRBD1. Germline CDR1 reads KGHSH; CDR2 reads LQKENI. CDR3 length: 15 residues. The CDR3 spells CASSPLDRGAYGQYF. As DNA, the CDR3 is TGTGCCAGCTCACCACTAGACAGGGGGGCCTACGGGCAGTACTTC.

Worth noting for this clonotype: A junction boundary mismatches the germline segment, possibly from a read error. V and J are TRBV4-1 and TRBJ2-1, with TRBD1 matching 8 bases. The CDR3 consists of 15 residues. Germline V gene lookup returns CDR1 MGHRA and CDR2 YSYEKL. This CDR3 is CANSQAGGFYNEHFF. CDR3 DNA sequence: TGCGCCAACAGCCAAGCAGGGGGCTTCTACAATGAGCACTTCTTC.

Concerning this clonotype: One base away lies a much larger clone, so this may be a sequencing read error. The genes are TRBV7-9 and TRBJ2-7; 8 bases fit TRBD1. The trim removed 4 bases at V and 6 bases at J, leaving 14 bases unmatched. Germline CDR1 is SEHNR and CDR2 is FQNEAQ (reference sequence). The CDR3 is made up of 16 amino acids. CDR3 sequence reads: CASSSHSGGDRPEQYF. In DNA form, the CDR3 reads TGTGCCAGCAGCTCGCATTCAGGGGGCGATCGACCCGAGCAGTACTTC.

This clonotype was observed at least ten times. The chain combines TRBV4-2 with TRBJ2-6, with 9 bases fitting TRBD1. CDR3 length: 21 amino acids. V gave up 0 bases and J gave up 1 base; unmatched junction bases: 13. Germline V CDR1 and CDR2: LGHNA, YNFKEQ. CDR3 DNA sequence: TGTGCCAGCAGCCAAGACTGGGTTGGGGGGACAGGGCAATCTGGGGCCAACGTCCTGACTTTC. Its protein product is CASSQDWVGGTGQSGANVLTF.

A remark on this clonotype: With a much larger clone just one base away, this may be a read error. The chain combines TRBV6-5 with TRBJ1-1, with a weak D call TRBD1 (5 bases). The CDR3 spans 15 residues. The germline V gene encodes CDR1 MNHEY and CDR2 SVGAGI. V gave up 5 bases and J gave up 2 bases, with 15 bases separating them. CDR3 region: CASSPAGHTNTEAFF. The CDR3 DNA sequence: TGTGCCAGCAGTCCCGCAGGGCATACCAACACTGAAGCTTTCTTT.